This T cell receptor beta chain appears in the sequencing data of a study of blood T cell repertoires in COVID-19. Study-wide context: Some COVID-19 samples were acute and others convalescent; all came from the United States, Italy and Spain. PBMCs, B-cell-depleted T cells, or T cells provided the cDNA or gDNA that made up the material.

In the authors' workflow: Researchers report that nucleated cell counts were estimated from reference gene primer amplification. This table comes from immunoSEQ multiplex PCR, and its TCRdb copy is limited to in-frame clones, with some not included. The V and J calls and clone size are taken from that table; D and trimming were inferred from the DNA. This sample has about 170,000 clones, with over 90% found just once. The length of the CDR3 is 15 residues. Germline-derived CDR1 and CDR2 are MNHEY and SVGAGI. Trimming pared 7 bases from V and 4 bases from J, leaving 18 bases between. Sequenced sample: peripheral blood. The TCR originated in a man aged 45 to 65 with acute or convalescent COVID-19. The V gene is TRBV6-5, the J gene TRBJ2-3; the D gene is possibly TRBD1 (6 bases). The CDR3 is CASILGPRGPDTQYF. CDR3 coding DNA: TGTGCCAGCATCCTAGGGCCCAGGGGCCCAGATACGCAGTATTTT.